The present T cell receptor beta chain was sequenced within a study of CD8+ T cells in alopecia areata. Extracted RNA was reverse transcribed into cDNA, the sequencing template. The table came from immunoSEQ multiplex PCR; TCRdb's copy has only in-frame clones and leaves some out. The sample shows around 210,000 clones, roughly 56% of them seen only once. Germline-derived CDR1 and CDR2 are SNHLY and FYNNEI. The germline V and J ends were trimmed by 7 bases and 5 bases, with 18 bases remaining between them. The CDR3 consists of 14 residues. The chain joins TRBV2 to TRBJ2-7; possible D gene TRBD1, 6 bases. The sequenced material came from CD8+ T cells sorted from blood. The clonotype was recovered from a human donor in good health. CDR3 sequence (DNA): TGTGCCAGCAAAGTCGGGCAGGGGTACGACGAGCAGTACTTC. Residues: CASKVGQGYDEQYF.